This TCR beta chain was retrieved from a study of cytomegalovirus exposure and HLA in healthy donors. Study in general: Ancestry clustering placed roughly four fifths of several hundred genotyped donors in the Caucasian-associated cluster. Broader study findings: Among the CMV-associated chains, three were confirmed in vitro as specific for CMV antigens. A later analysis reportedly found fewer N-insertions in an Asian-associated ancestry cluster than the roughly 670-donor mean.

On this clone itself: Its cognate antigen is unknown.

Germline CDR1 and CDR2: SGHNT and YYREEE (reference sequence). This CDR3 has 17 amino acids. J gave up 6 bases and V 4 bases, and 14 bases lay outside the gene matches. The PCR had 60 Vbeta and 13 Jbeta primers. Sequencing used immunoSEQ multiplex PCR; TCRdb keeps in-frame clones, though not all of them. The sample has roughly 150,000 clones, roughly 80% seen once. The sequencing sample was made of PBMCs. The rearrangement links TRBV5-4 to TRBJ2-3; 10 bases are a match to TRBD2. This sequence was found in a young man in good health and CMV-seropositive. CDR3 in DNA: TGTGCCAGCAGCCTCCTACGGCTAGCGGGAGTGGGCGATACGCAGTATTTT. It codes for CASSLLRLAGVGDTQYF.